The 26 T cell receptor beta chains below all came from one sample that was sequenced in a study of molecular identifiers for immune sequencing clone quantification. TCRdb fed the PCR reads into MiXCR, producing one record per CDR3 protein. In the table there are about 640,000 distinct CDR3 sequences, 15% to 20% of which are singletons. Source material: naive CD8+ T cells from blood, with Jurkat cell RNA spiked in. Sample subset: FACS-sorted CD8+CD4-CCR7+CD45RA+ naive T cells. All receptors come from a human donor in good health. Some libraries in this study had Jurkat cell RNA spiked in.

This clonotype was recorded at least ten times. The rearrangement joins TRBV29-1 to TRBJ2-5, with 8 positions matching TRBD1. The CDR3 runs 15 residues. With V trimmed by 4 bases and J by 3 bases, 10 bases remained unmatched. Germline loops: CDR1 SQVTM, CDR2 ANQGSEA. CDR3 residues: CSVVSWEDREETQYF. The CDR3 DNA sequence: TGCAGCGTTGTTTCTTGGGAGGACAGGGAAGAGACCCAGTACTTC.

This clonotype was counted between two and nine times. The chain combines TRBV19 with TRBJ2-1; 10 bases line up with TRBD2. The germline CDR1 and CDR2 sequences are LNHDA and SQIVND (reference sequence). This CDR3 is 14 amino acids long. After removal of 8 bases from V and 6 bases from J, the junction contained 7 bases not matched to a gene. CDR3 in DNA: TGTGCCAGTCACCCTAGCGGGGGACCCAATGAGCAGTTCTTC. Protein product: CASHPSGGPNEQFF. Looking up the rest from reference TRBV19 and TRBJ2-1 gives the full variable domain: DGGITQSPKYLFRKEGQNVTLSCEQNLNHDAMYWYRQDPGQGLRLIYYSQIVNDFQKGDIAEGYSVSREKKESFPLTVTSAQKNPTAFYLCASHPSGGPNEQFFGPGTRLTVL.

About this clonotype: A read error may be the cause here, since a much bigger clone is one base away. This chain links TRBV4-1 with TRBJ1-5; no clear D gene. Germline lookup yields CDR1 MGHRA and CDR2 YSYEKL. The CDR3 runs 13 residues. V lost 0 bases, J lost 9 bases, and 9 bases lay in between. The CDR3 protein is CASSQEVLGPQHF. DNA of the CDR3: TGCGCCAGCAGCCAAGAGGTCTTGGGGCCCCAGCATTTT.

Ten or more counts support this clonotype. The chain employs TRBV5-6 and TRBJ1-1; no definite D call. The CDR3 runs 14 residues. Germline CDR1 SGHDT, CDR2 YYEEEE. Trimming took 1 base from V and 4 from J, leaving 11 bases between them. The chain's CDR3 is CASSLIGFGTEAFF. CDR3 bases: TGTGCCAGCAGCTTGATAGGATTTGGCACTGAAGCTTTCTTT.

On this clonotype itself: A much bigger clone sits one base away, suggesting this may be a read error. The CDR3 loop is CASSQELRGIAITDTQYF. The DNA of the CDR3 is TGCGCCAGCAGCCAAGAACTTAGGGGCATAGCGATCACAGATACGCAGTATTTT. The rearrangement joins TRBV4-3 to TRBJ2-3; possibly TRBD1 or TRBD2 for D (5 bases each). Germline V gene sequence: CDR1 LGHNA, CDR2 YSLEER. Trimming removed 0 bases from V and 2 bases from J, with 18 bases in between. This CDR3 is built from 18 residues.

In this sample, this clonotype turned up many times. This chain uses TRBV6-1 with TRBJ2-1; D remains ambiguous. Trimming removed 8 bases at V and 5 bases at J, with 13 bases between. The CDR3 has 13 residues. CDR1 and CDR2 (germline): MNHNS, SASEGT. CDR3 residues: CASFHHLHNEQFF. CDR3 nucleotides: TGTGCCAGCTTCCACCACCTACACAATGAGCAGTTCTTC.

Of note for this clonotype: A much more abundant neighbour one base away suggests this may be a read error. The chain has TRBV2 and TRBJ2-1; no definite D call. The CDR3 extends over 10 amino acids. Germline loops: CDR1 SNHLY, CDR2 FYNNEI. The V end lost 6 bases, the J end lost 12 bases, and 9 bases lay between the germline ends. The CDR3 DNA is TGTGCCAGCAGACTCGGTGTGCAGTTCTTC. Translating gives CASRLGVQFF.

This clonotype has ten or more counts. V gene TRBV6-5 combines with J gene TRBJ2-3; 11 bases agree with TRBD2. CDR3 size: 14 residues. V trimming: 4 bases; J trimming: 6 bases; junction bases outside the gene matches: 3. Germline CDR1 reads MNHEY; CDR2 reads SVGAGI. CDR3 residues: CASSLLAGADTQYF. In DNA, the CDR3 is TGTGCCAGCAGTTTACTAGCGGGGGCGGATACGCAGTATTTT.

In this sample, this clonotype turned up many times. This chain uses TRBV4-3 with TRBJ2-3; 8 bases line up with TRBD2. The V gene's germline CDR1 is LGHNA and CDR2 YSLEER. J was trimmed by 0 bases and V by 1 base; bases with no gene match: 9. CDR3 length: 18 residues. Here the CDR3 reads CASSQALTSGLSTDTQYF. DNA of the CDR3: TGCGCCAGCAGCCAAGCTCTAACTAGCGGCCTAAGCACAGATACGCAGTATTTT.

This clonotype was recorded many times. As DNA, the CDR3 is TGTGCCAGCAGTGCCCAGGGCTTCGGTGATACGCAGTATTTT. This encodes CASSAQGFGDTQYF. The chain carries TRBV6-5 and TRBJ2-3; D is perhaps TRBD1 (5 bases). This CDR3 has 14 residues. With 5 bases removed from V and 6 bases from J, the gap between germline ends came to 15 bases. Germline loops: CDR1 MNHEY, CDR2 SVGAGI.

For this clonotype: It may be a read error: a sequence one base away is much more abundant. The chain joins TRBV4-3 to TRBJ2-7, with TRBD1 matching over 7 bases. Trimming at V came to 3 bases and at J to 3 bases, leaving 14 bases not matched to a gene. The germline gives CDR1 LGHNA, CDR2 YSLEER. The length of the CDR3 is 17 residues. The CDR3 DNA sequence: TGCGCCAGCAGCCACGGCCTTGCAGGGGGTTCGGGCTACGAGCAGTACTTC. Translated: CASSHGLAGGSGYEQYF.

The table lists this clonotype with many counts. V and J are TRBV4-1 and TRBJ1-5, with D unclear. The CDR3 totals 15 residues. The V and J ends lost 4 bases and 0 bases respectively, with 10 bases between them. Germline V gene lookup returns CDR1 MGHRA and CDR2 YSYEKL. CDR3 in amino acids: CASSPQVNSNQPQHF. The CDR3, as DNA: TGCGCCAGCAGCCCCCAGGTTAATAGCAATCAGCCCCAGCATTTT.

This clonotype came up many times. The gene calls are TRBV7-8 and TRBJ1-3; D gene uncertain. V dropped 2 bases and J dropped 0 bases, with 11 bases sitting between them. Germline lookup yields CDR1 SGHVS and CDR2 FQNEAQ. The length of the CDR3 is 16 residues. CDR3 sequence reads: CASSLSVDASGNTIYF. Written as DNA, the CDR3 is TGTGCCAGCAGCTTATCAGTAGACGCCTCTGGAAACACCATATATTTT.

Note on this clonotype: Since the CDR3 does not end with the conserved phenylalanine or tryptophan, this likely comes from a read error. The chain combines TRBV6-5 with TRBJ2-3, with 11 bases identical to TRBD2. The V gene end was trimmed by 4 bases and the J gene end by 2 bases; junction bases not matched to a gene: 5. Germline V gene lookup returns CDR1 MNHEY and CDR2 SVGAGI. This CDR3 contains 16 residues. The CDR3 bases are TGTGCCAGCAGTTCCTCGACTAGCGGGACCACAGATACGCAGTATCCT. It translates to CASSSSTSGTTDTQYP.

This clonotype was counted ten times or more. The gene calls are TRBV6-1 and TRBJ2-7, with 7 bases identical to TRBD1. This CDR3 spans 14 amino acids. The V and J ends lost 6 bases and 2 bases, in that order; junction bases with no gene match: 7. Germline V CDR1 and CDR2: MNHNS, SASEGT. CDR3 protein: CASRETGLTYEQYF. CDR3 bases: TGTGCCAGCAGGGAGACAGGGCTAACCTACGAGCAGTACTTC.

The table lists this clonotype with a count of one. A much larger clone sits a single nucleotide away, making a read error possible. Since no conserved phenylalanine or tryptophan closes the CDR3, a read error is the likely cause. V and J are TRBV5-8 and TRBJ2-4; D ambiguous. Trimming took off 4 bases at V and 8 bases at J, with 7 bases between the two ends. The CDR3 covers 11 residues. Per germline, CDR1 SGHTS and CDR2 YDEGEE. The CDR3 region is CASSRADIQYS. The CDR3 region has the DNA TGTGCCAGCAGCCGGGCGGACATTCAGTACTCC.

The sample holds many counts of this clonotype. This chain joins TRBV29-1 and TRBJ2-1; D is uncertain. V lost 6 bases and J lost 7, with 25 bases in between. Germline V gene sequence: CDR1 SQVTM, CDR2 ANQGSEA. CDR3 length: 16 amino acids. The CDR3 protein is CSVDLPQGSPPNEQFF. The CDR3 region has the DNA TGCAGCGTCGACCTTCCCCAAGGCAGCCCCCCGAATGAGCAGTTCTTC.

Concerning this clonotype: Since a much larger clone is just one base distant, this may be a read error. No conserved phenylalanine or tryptophan ends this CDR3, so it is likely a read error. The limits of the CDR3 on the DNA are not certain, so only TCRdb's listed CDR3 is given. The V call is TRBV21-1, the J call TRBJ1-3; the table calls TRBD1, which could not be checked here. TRBV21-1 is a documented pseudogene. 16 amino acids form the CDR3, both terminal residues included. CDR3 protein: CASSRSGGSSGNTIYS.

This clonotype was seen many times. The V and J genes are TRBV9 and TRBJ2-2; 11 nucleotides align to TRBD1. The germline gives CDR1 SGDLS, CDR2 YYNGEE. There are 16 residues in the CDR3. Germline trimming cut 5 bases from V and 7 bases from J; bases unmatched to any gene: 10. This chain's CDR3 is CASRSSDRGLGGELFF. CDR3 in DNA: TGTGCCAGCAGGAGCTCGGACAGGGGGCTCGGCGGGGAGCTGTTTTTT.

In this sample, this clonotype turned up a few times. The rearrangement links TRBV7-9 to TRBJ1-1; tentatively, D is TRBD1 (5 bases). This CDR3 region has 14 residues. CDR1 is SEHNR and CDR2 is FQNEAQ in the germline V gene (reference sequence). Trimming took off 4 bases at V and 7 bases at J, with 16 bases between the two ends. CDR3 DNA sequence: TGTGCCAGCAGCTCGGGTTTCAGGGCTCTTGAAGCTTTCTTT. It specifies CASSSGFRALEAFF.

This clonotype was detected only a few times. The chain has TRBV10-3 and TRBJ1-6; D perhaps matches TRBD1 (6 bases). CDR1 and CDR2 (germline): ENHRY, SYGVKD. V was clipped by 3 bases and J by 7 bases, with 13 bases between them. This CDR3 is built from 15 residues. The CDR3 loop is CAISDPDSTNSPLHF. The CDR3 DNA follows: TGTGCCATCAGTGACCCGGACAGTACGAATTCACCCCTCCACTTT.

There are a few counts of this clonotype. This rearrangement joins TRBV3-1 to TRBJ2-2, with D perhaps matching TRBD1 (6 bases). The CDR3 covers 17 residues. Looked up from germline, CDR1 is LGHDT and CDR2 is YNNKEL (reference sequence). Trimming shortened V by 1 base and J by 2 bases, and 14 bases separated the two germline ends. In nucleotides, the CDR3 is TGTGCCAGCAGCCAAGTGTCGGGACATCCCAACACCGGGGAGCTGTTTTTT. Amino acid sequence: CASSQVSGHPNTGELFF.

About this clonotype itself: Possible read error: a much larger clone is one base away. The V and J genes are TRBV19 and TRBJ2-3; D remains ambiguous. The germline V gene encodes CDR1 LNHDA and CDR2 SQIVND (reference sequence). This CDR3 has 14 amino acids. CDR3 sequence reads: CATTRVINTDTQYF. The CDR3 DNA is TGTGCTACTACACGGGTCATCAACACAGATACGCAGTATTTT. The variable domain in full, completed from reference TRBV19 and TRBJ2-3, reads DGGITQSPKYLFRKEGQNVTLSCEQNLNHDAMYWYRQDPGQGLRLIYYSQIVNDFQKGDIAEGYSVSREKKESFPLTVTSAQKNPTAFYLCATTRVINTDTQYFGPGTRLTVL.

This clonotype was observed a handful of times. Being one base from a much bigger clone, this may be a read error. The genes are TRBV7-9 and TRBJ2-2, with a possible D match to TRBD2 (6 bases). The CDR3 runs 14 residues. The germline V gene encodes CDR1 SEHNR and CDR2 FQNEAQ (reference sequence). CDR3 loop: CASSLVSSSGELVF. CDR3 in DNA: TGTGCCAGCAGCTTAGTGTCCAGTTCGGGGGAGCTGGTTTTT.

The chain recombines TRBV12-3 or TRBV12-4 with TRBJ1-1; D remains ambiguous. There are 10 residues in the CDR3. The V end lost 10 bases, the J end lost 2 bases, and 5 bases lay between the germline ends. The CDR3 sequence is CAILNTEAFF. The CDR3 DNA reads as TGTGCCATCCTAAACACTGAAGCTTTCTTT.

This clonotype has a count of ten or more. This sequence joins TRBV4-3 and TRBJ1-1; D gene ambiguous. Germline values: CDR1 LGHNA, CDR2 YSLEER. The CDR3 length is 15 residues. V lost 2 bases, J lost 4 bases, and 14 bases lay in between. CDR3 region: CASSQNRLSGTEAFF. The DNA for the CDR3 is TGCGCCAGCAGCCAAAATAGACTTTCTGGCACTGAAGCTTTCTTT.